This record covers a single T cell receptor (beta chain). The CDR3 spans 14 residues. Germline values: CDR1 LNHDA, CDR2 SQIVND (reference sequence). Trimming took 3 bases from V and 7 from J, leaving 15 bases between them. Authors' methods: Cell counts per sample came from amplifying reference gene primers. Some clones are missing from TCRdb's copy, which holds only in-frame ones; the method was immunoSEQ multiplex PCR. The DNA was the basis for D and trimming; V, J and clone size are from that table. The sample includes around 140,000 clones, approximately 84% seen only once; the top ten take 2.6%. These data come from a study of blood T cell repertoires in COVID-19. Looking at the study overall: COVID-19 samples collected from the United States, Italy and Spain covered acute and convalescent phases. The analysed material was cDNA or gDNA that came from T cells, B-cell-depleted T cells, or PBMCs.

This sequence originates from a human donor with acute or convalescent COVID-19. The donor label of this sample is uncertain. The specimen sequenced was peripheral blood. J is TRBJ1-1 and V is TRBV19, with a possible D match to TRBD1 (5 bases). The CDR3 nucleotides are TGTGCCAGTAGTATTCCAGGGTTGCGAAATGAAGCTTTCTTT. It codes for CASSIPGLRNEAFF.